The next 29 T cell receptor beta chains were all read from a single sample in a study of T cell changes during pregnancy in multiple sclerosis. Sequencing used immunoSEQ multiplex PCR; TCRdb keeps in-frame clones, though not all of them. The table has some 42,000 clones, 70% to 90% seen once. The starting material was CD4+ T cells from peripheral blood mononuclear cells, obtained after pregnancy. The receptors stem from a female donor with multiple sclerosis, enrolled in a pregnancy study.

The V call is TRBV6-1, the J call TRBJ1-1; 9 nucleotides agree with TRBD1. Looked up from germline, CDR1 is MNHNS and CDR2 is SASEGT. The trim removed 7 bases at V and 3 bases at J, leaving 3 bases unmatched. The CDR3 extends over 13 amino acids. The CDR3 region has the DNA TGTGCCAGCATCAGGACAGGGGACACTGAAGCTTTCTTT. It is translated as CASIRTGDTEAFF.

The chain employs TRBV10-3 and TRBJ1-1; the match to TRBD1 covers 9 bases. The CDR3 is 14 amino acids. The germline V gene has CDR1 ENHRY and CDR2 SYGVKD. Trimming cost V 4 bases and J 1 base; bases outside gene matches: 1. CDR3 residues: CAISVDRGNTEAFF. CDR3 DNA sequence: TGTGCCATCAGTGTGGACAGGGGGAACACTGAAGCTTTCTTT.

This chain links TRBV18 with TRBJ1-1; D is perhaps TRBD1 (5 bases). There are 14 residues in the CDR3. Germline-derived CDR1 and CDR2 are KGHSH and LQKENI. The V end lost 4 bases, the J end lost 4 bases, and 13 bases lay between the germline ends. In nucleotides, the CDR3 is TGTGCCAGCTCACTGGCCACAGGAACCACTGAAGCTTTCTTT. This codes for CASSLATGTTEAFF.

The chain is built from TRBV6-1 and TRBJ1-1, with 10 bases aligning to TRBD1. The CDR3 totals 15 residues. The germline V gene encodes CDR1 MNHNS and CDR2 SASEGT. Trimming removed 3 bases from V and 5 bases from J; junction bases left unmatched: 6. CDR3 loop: CASSDKDRGMTEAFF. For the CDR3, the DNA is TGTGCCAGCAGTGATAAGGACAGGGGGATGACTGAAGCTTTCTTT.

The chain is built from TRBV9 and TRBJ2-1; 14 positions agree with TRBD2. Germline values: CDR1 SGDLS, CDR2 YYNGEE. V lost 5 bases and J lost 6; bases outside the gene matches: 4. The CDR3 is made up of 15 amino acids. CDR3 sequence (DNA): TGTGCCAGCAGTAAAGGACTAGCGGGGGGCAATGAGCAGTTCTTC. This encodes CASSKGLAGGNEQFF.

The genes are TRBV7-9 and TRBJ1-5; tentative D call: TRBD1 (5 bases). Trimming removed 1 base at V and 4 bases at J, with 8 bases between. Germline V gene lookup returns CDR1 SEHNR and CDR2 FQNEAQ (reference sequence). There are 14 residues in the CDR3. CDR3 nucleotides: TGTGCCAGCAGCTTAGAAAACAGGAATCAGCCCCAGCATTTT. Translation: CASSLENRNQPQHF.

CDR3: CASSWTATNEKLFF. CDR3 sequence (DNA): TGTGCCAGCAGCTGGACAGCAACTAATGAAAAACTGTTTTTT. V and J are TRBV7-2 and TRBJ1-4, with a weak D call TRBD1 (6 bases). V was clipped by 4 bases and J by 0 bases, with 6 bases between them. Germline V gives CDR1 SGHTA, CDR2 FQGNSA. The CDR3 contains 14 residues.

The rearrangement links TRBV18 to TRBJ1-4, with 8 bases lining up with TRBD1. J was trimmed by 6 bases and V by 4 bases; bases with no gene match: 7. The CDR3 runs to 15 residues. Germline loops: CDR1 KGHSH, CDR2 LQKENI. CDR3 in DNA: TGTGCCAGCTCACTCACAGGGGGAACGGATGAAAAACTGTTTTTT. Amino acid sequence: CASSLTGGTDEKLFF.

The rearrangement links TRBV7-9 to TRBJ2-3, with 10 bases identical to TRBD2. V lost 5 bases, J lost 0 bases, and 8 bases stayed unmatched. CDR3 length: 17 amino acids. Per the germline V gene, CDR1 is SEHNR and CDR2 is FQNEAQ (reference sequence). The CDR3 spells CASSALTSGQSTDTQYF. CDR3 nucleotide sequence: TGTGCCAGCAGCGCATTGACTAGCGGGCAGAGCACAGATACGCAGTATTTT. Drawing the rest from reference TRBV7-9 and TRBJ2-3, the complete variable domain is DTGVSQNPRHKITKRGQNVTFRCDPISEHNRLYWYRQTLGQGPEFLTYFQNEAQLEKSRLLSDRFSAERPKGSFSTLEIQRTEQGDSAMYLCASSALTSGQSTDTQYFGPGTRLTVL.

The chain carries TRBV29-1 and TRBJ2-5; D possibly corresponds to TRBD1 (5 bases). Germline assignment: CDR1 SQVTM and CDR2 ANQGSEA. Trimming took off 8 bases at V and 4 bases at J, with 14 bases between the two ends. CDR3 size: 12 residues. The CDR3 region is CSCSGLAETQYF. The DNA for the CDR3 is TGCAGCTGCTCAGGGTTGGCAGAGACCCAGTACTTC.

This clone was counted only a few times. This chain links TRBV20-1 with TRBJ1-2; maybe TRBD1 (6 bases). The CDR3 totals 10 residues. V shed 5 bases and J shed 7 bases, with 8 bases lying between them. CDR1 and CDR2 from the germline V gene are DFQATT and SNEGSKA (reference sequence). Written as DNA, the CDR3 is TGCAGTGCTTGGGGGCTTGGCTACACCTTC. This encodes CSAWGLGYTF.

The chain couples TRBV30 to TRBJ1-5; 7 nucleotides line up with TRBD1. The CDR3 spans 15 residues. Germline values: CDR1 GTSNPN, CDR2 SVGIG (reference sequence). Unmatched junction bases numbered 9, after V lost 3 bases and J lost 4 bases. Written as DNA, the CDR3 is TGTGCCTGGAGCCTAACAGGGGAAATTAATCAGCCCCAGCATTTT. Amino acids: CAWSLTGEINQPQHF. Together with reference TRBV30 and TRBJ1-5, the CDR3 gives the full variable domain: SQTIHQWPATLVQPVGSPLSLECTVEGTSNPNLYWYRQAAGRGLQLLFYSVGIGQISSEVPQNLSASRPQDRQFILSSKKLLLSDSGFYLCAWSLTGEINQPQHFGDGTRLSIL.

Here the CDR3 reads CSVVTGDTGELFF. The CDR3 DNA follows: TGCAGCGTTGTGACCGGGGACACCGGGGAGCTGTTTTTT. V gene TRBV29-1 combines with J gene TRBJ2-2; weak D call: TRBD2 (5 bases). V was pared by 4 bases and J by 3 bases, with 9 bases between. The germline CDR1 and CDR2 sequences are SQVTM and ANQGSEA. There are 13 residues in the CDR3.

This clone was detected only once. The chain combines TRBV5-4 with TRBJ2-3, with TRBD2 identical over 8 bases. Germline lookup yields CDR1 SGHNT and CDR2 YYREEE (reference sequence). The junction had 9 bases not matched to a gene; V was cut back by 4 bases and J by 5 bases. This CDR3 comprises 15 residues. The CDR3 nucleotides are TGTGCCAGCAGCACCCCGGGGGGGCCGGGAGATACGCAGTATTTT. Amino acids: CASSTPGGPGDTQYF.

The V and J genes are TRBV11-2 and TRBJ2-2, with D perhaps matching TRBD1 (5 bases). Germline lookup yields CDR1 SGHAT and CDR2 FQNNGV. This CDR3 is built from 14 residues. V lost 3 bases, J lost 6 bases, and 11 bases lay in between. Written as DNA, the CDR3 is TGTGCCAGCAGCTTGGACACCGCATCCGGGGAGCTGTTTTTT. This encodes CASSLDTASGELFF.

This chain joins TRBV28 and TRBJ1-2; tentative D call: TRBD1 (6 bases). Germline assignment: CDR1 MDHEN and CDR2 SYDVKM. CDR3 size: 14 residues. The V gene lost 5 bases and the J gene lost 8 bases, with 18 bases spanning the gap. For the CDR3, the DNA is TGTGCCAGCAGTAAGACAGGTGTGGACGGGGGCTACACCTTC. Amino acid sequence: CASSKTGVDGGYTF.

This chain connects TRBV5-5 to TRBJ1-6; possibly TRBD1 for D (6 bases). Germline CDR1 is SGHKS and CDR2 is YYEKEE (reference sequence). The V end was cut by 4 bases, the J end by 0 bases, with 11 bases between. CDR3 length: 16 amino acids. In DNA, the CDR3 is TGTGCCAGCAGCGTAGGACAGAGCTCCTATAATTCACCCCTCCACTTT. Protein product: CASSVGQSSYNSPLHF.

CDR3 in amino acids: CASNIQGMNTEAFF. The CDR3 bases are TGTGCCAGCAACATACAGGGAATGAACACTGAAGCTTTCTTT. This chain links TRBV6-1 with TRBJ1-1, with D possibly TRBD1 on 6 matching bases. This CDR3 has 14 residues. Trimming pared 7 bases from V and 0 bases from J, leaving 12 bases between. Per the germline V gene, CDR1 is MNHNS and CDR2 is SASEGT.

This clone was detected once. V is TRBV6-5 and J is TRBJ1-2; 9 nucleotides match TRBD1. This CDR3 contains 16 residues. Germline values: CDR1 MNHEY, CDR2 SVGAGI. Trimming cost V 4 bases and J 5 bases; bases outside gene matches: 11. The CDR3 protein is CASSSDRQGGAYGYTF. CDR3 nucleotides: TGTGCCAGCAGTTCCGATCGACAGGGGGGCGCGTATGGCTACACCTTC.

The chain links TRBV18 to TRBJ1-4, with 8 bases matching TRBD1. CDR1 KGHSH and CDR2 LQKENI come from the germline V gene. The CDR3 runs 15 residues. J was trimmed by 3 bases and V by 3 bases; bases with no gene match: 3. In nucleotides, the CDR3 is TGTGCCAGCTCACCCCGGACAGGGTCTAATGAAAAACTGTTTTTT. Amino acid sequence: CASSPRTGSNEKLFF.

Written as DNA, the CDR3 is TGCGCCAGCAGCTTGGATTTACCAGGGGAGAGGAACACTGAAGCTTTCTTT. This gives the protein CASSLDLPGERNTEAFF. The chain recombines TRBV5-1 with TRBJ1-1; weak D call: TRBD1 (6 bases). The germline gives CDR1 SGHRS, CDR2 YFSETQ. This CDR3 has 17 amino acids. V gave up 0 bases and J gave up 1 base, with 16 bases separating them.

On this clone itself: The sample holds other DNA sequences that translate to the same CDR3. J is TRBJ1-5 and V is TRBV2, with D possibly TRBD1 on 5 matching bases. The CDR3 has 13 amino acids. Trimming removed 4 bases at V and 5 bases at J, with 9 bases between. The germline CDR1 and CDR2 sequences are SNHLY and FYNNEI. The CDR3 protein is CASSGQIHQPQHF. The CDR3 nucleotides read TGTGCCAGCAGTGGACAGATACATCAGCCCCAGCATTTT.

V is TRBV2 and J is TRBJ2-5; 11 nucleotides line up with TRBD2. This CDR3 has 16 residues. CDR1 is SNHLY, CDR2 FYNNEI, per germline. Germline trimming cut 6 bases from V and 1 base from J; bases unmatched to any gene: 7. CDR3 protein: CASRLFLAGGQETQYF. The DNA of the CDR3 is TGTGCCAGCAGGCTTTTTCTAGCGGGGGGCCAAGAGACCCAGTACTTC.

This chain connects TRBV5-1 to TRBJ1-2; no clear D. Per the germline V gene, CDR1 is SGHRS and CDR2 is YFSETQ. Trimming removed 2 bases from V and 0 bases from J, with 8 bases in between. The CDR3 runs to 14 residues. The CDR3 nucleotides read TGCGCCAGCAGCTTATCGAGAGCTAACTATGGCTACACCTTC. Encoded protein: CASSLSRANYGYTF. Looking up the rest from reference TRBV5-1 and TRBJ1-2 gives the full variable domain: KAGVTQTPRYLIKTRGQQVTLSCSPISGHRSVSWYQQTPGQGLQFLFEYFSETQRNKGNFPGRFSGRQFSNSRSEMNVSTLELGDSALYLCASSLSRANYGYTFGSGTRLTVV.

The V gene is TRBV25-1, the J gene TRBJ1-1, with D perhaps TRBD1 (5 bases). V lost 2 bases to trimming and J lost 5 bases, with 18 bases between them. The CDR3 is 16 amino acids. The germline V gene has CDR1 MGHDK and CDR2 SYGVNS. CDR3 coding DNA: TGTGCCAGCAGTGAAATGGGGTGGGAGGGGCGGACTGAAGCTTTCTTT. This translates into CASSEMGWEGRTEAFF. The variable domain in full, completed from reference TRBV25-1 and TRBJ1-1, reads EADIYQTPRYLVIGTGKKITLECSQTMGHDKMYWYQQDPGMELHLIHYSYGVNSTEKGDLSSESTVSRIRTEHFPLTLESARPSHTSQYLCASSEMGWEGRTEAFFGQGTRLTVV.

The CDR3 sequence: CASSLTRGGTQFF. In DNA, the CDR3 is TGTGCCAGCAGCTTAACGCGGGGGGGCACTCAGTTCTTC. The V and J genes are TRBV11-2 and TRBJ2-1; TRBD2 aligns across 9 bases. V dropped 2 bases and J dropped 13; count of bases not matched to a gene: 6. CDR3 length: 13 amino acids. Germline V gene sequence: CDR1 SGHAT, CDR2 FQNNGV.

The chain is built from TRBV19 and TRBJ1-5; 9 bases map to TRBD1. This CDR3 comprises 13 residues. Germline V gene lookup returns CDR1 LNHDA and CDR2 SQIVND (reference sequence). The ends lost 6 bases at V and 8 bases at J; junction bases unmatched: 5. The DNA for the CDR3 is TGTGCCAGTAGACCCGGGACAGGGAAGCCCCAGCATTTT. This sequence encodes CASRPGTGKPQHF.

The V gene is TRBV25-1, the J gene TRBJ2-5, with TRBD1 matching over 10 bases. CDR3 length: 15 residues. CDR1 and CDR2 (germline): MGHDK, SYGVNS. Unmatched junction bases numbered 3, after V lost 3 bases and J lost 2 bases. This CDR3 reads CASSDPGQGQETQYF. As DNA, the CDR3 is TGTGCCAGCAGTGATCCGGGACAGGGGCAAGAGACCCAGTACTTC.

This CDR3 is CASRPGTSSYNSPLHF. In DNA, the CDR3 is TGTGCCAGCAGACCCGGGACAAGCTCCTATAATTCACCCCTCCACTTT. The chain recombines TRBV2 with TRBJ1-6; maybe TRBD1 (6 bases). Germline V gene sequence: CDR1 SNHLY, CDR2 FYNNEI. CDR3 size: 16 residues. The V end lost 6 bases, the J end lost 0 bases, and 12 bases lay between the germline ends.